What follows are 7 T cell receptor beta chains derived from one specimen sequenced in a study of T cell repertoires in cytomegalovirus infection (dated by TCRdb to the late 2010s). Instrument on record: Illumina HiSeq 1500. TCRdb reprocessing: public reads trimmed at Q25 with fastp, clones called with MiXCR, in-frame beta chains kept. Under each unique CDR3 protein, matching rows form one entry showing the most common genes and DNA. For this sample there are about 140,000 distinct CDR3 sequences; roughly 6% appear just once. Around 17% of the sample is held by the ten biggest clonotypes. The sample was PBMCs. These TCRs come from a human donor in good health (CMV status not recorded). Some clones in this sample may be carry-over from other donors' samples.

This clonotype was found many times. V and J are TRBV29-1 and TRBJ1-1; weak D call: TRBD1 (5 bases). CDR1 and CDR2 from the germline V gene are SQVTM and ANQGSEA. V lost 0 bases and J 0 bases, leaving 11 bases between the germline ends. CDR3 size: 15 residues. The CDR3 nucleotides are TGCAGCGTTGAAGAGGCGGGGCTCATGAACACTGAAGCTTTCTTT. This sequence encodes CSVEEAGLMNTEAFF.

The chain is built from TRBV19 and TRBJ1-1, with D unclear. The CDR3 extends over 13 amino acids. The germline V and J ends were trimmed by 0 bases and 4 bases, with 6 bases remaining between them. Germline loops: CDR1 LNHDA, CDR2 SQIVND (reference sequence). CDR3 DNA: TGTGCCAGTAGTATAGATGTGGGCACTGAAGCTTTCTTT. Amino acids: CASSIDVGTEAFF. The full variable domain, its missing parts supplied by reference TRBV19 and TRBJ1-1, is DGGITQSPKYLFRKEGQNVTLSCEQNLNHDAMYWYRQDPGQGLRLIYYSQIVNDFQKGDIAEGYSVSREKKESFPLTVTSAQKNPTAFYLCASSIDVGTEAFFGQGTRLTVV.

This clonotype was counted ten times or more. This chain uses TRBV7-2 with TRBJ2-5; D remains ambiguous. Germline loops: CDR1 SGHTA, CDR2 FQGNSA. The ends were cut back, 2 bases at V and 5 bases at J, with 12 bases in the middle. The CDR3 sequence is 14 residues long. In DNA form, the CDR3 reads TGTGCCAGCAGCTTATTAGGGCCTCGGGAGACCCAGTACTTC. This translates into CASSLLGPRETQYF.

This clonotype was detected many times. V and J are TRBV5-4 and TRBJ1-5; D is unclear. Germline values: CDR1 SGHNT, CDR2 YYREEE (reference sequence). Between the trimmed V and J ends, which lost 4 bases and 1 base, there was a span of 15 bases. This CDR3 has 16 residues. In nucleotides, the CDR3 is TGTGCCAGCAGCCCCGGCTTGCCGGGGAGCAATCAGCCCCAGCATTTT. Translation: CASSPGLPGSNQPQHF.

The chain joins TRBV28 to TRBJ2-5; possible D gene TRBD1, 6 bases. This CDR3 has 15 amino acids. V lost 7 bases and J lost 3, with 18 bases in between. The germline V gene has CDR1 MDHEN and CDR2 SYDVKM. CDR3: CASNQPGQGKETQYF. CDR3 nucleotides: TGTGCCAGCAACCAACCGGGACAAGGAAAAGAGACCCAGTACTTC.

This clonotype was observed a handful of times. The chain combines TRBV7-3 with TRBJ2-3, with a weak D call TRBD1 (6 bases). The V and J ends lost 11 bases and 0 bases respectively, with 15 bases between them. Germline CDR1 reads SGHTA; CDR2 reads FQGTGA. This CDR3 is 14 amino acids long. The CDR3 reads CAFPTGSSTDTQYF. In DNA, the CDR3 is TGTGCCTTCCCCACAGGGAGTAGCACAGATACGCAGTATTTT.

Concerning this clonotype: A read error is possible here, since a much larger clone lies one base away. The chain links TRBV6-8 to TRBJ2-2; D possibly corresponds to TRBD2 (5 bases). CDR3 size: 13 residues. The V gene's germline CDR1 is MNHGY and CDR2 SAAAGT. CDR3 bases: TGTGCCAGCAGCCGCCCCCGGCCCGGGAAGCTGTTTTTT. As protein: CASSRPRPGKLFF.